What follows are 22 T cell receptor beta chains derived from one specimen sequenced in a study of CD8+ T cells in alopecia areata. After isolation, RNA underwent reverse transcription to generate cDNA as the sequencing template. Some clones are missing from TCRdb's copy, which holds only in-frame ones; the method was immunoSEQ multiplex PCR. Of around 190,000 clones in the sample, 60% were seen once. Treatment given: oral pan-JAK inhibitor, 5-10 mg twice daily. This material consisted of CD4+ T cells sorted from blood, taken at week 24, from a patient treated with tofacitinib. These receptor sequences come from a human donor with alopecia areata.

This clone was observed a handful of times. This sequence joins TRBV18 and TRBJ1-5; D gene uncertain. Germline V gives CDR1 KGHSH, CDR2 LQKENI. The CDR3 runs 15 residues. The V end was cut by 1 base, the J end by 5 bases, with 12 bases between. This chain's CDR3 is CASSPQRQTDQPQHF. The CDR3 DNA is TGTGCCAGCTCACCACAAAGACAAACGGATCAGCCCCAGCATTTT.

The V gene is TRBV29-1, the J gene TRBJ2-7; D tentatively reads TRBD1 or TRBD2 (5 bases each). Germline CDR1 reads SQVTM; CDR2 reads ANQGSEA. Trimming stripped 6 bases from V and 4 bases from J, with 10 bases between. The CDR3 consists of 11 residues. Written as DNA, the CDR3 is TGCAGCGTGGGGGACGGATACGAGCAGTACTTC. It specifies CSVGDGYEQYF.

This clone was counted a few times. The chain carries TRBV4-3 and TRBJ2-7, with 8 nucleotides matching TRBD1. Germline CDR1 LGHNA, CDR2 YSLEER. The trim removed 2 bases at V and 0 bases at J, leaving 0 bases unmatched. The CDR3 totals 14 residues. CDR3 sequence: CASSQTGGSYEQYF. CDR3 nucleotides: TGCGCCAGCAGCCAAACAGGGGGCTCCTACGAGCAGTACTTC.

The V and J genes are TRBV2 and TRBJ2-7; 9 nucleotides align to TRBD1. Trimming at V came to 8 bases and at J to 6 bases, leaving 11 bases not matched to a gene. Germline V gives CDR1 SNHLY, CDR2 FYNNEI. The CDR3 covers 14 residues. The CDR3 DNA sequence: TGTGCCAGCCAAGTTACAGGGGGCACGCTCGAGCAGTACTTC. This translates into CASQVTGGTLEQYF. The variable domain in full, with the rest retrieved from reference TRBV2 and TRBJ2-7, is EPEVTQTPSHQVTQMGQEVILRCVPISNHLYFYWYRQILGQKVEFLVSFYNNEISEKSEIFDDQFSVERPDGSNFTLKIRSTKLEDSAMYFCASQVTGGTLEQYFGPGTRLTVT.

This clone was recorded a few times. The chain uses TRBV9 and TRBJ2-3, with D perhaps TRBD2 (6 bases). Germline V gene sequence: CDR1 SGDLS, CDR2 YYNGEE. The germline V and J ends were trimmed by 5 bases and 2 bases, with 12 bases remaining between them. The CDR3 totals 14 residues. CDR3 bases: TGTGCCAGCAGTGATAGCGGTGCCACAGATACGCAGTATTTT. The encoded protein is CASSDSGATDTQYF. The full variable domain, its missing parts supplied by reference TRBV9 and TRBJ2-3, is DSGVTQTPKHLITATGQRVTLRCSPRSGDLSVYWYQQSLDQGLQFLIQYYNGEERAKGNILERFSAQQFPDLHSELNLSSLELGDSALYFCASSDSGATDTQYFGPGTRLTVL.

The CDR3 sequence: CASSEDGGYIQYF. CDR3 DNA sequence: TGTGCCAGCAGTGAGGACGGGGGGTACATTCAGTACTTC. The chain has TRBV2 and TRBJ2-4; 7 nucleotides match TRBD2. Germline V gives CDR1 SNHLY, CDR2 FYNNEI. This CDR3 is 13 amino acids long. V was clipped by 3 bases and J by 8 bases; unmatched bases: 4.

The chain links TRBV23-1 to TRBJ2-3; maybe TRBD1 (5 bases). TRBV23-1 is flagged as an ORF with uncertain function. The CDR3 has 16 residues. Trimming shortened V by 6 bases and J by 2 bases, and 18 bases separated the two germline ends. The CDR3 here is CASSHDPQGSTDTQYF. The CDR3 DNA follows: TGCGCCAGCAGCCATGATCCCCAGGGCTCCACAGATACGCAGTATTTT.

V usage is TRBV5-1 and J usage is TRBJ2-1; the D gene is possibly TRBD1 (5 bases). CDR1 and CDR2 from the germline V gene are SGHRS and YFSETQ. The CDR3 is 15 residues long. With 4 bases removed from V and 4 bases from J, the gap between germline ends came to 15 bases. The chain's CDR3 is CASSPDRTSYNEQFF. Written as DNA, the CDR3 is TGCGCCAGCAGCCCAGACAGAACCTCGTACAATGAGCAGTTCTTC.

The gene calls are TRBV30 and TRBJ1-1, with D uncertain. In germline, CDR1 is GTSNPN, CDR2 SVGIG (reference sequence). The V and J ends lost 1 base and 0 bases respectively, with 6 bases between them. The CDR3 spans 13 residues. CDR3 sequence: CAWSAQVNTEAFF. In DNA form, the CDR3 reads TGTGCCTGGAGTGCCCAGGTGAACACTGAAGCTTTCTTT.

The chain has TRBV5-1 and TRBJ2-3; 9 nucleotides agree with TRBD2. Trimming took 1 base from V and 2 from J; bases not matched to a gene: 2. The length of the CDR3 is 15 residues. Germline assignment: CDR1 SGHRS and CDR2 YFSETQ. The CDR3 nucleotides read TGCGCCAGCAGCTTGCCTAGCGGGGCCACAGATACGCAGTATTTT. Its translation is CASSLPSGATDTQYF.

V usage is TRBV7-8 and J usage is TRBJ1-1, with 7 bases identical to TRBD1. In germline, CDR1 is SGHVS, CDR2 FQNEAQ. The ends lost 4 bases at V and 1 base at J; junction bases unmatched: 6. CDR3 length equals 15 residues. This chain's CDR3 is CASSSRTGGNTEAFF. DNA of the CDR3: TGTGCCAGCAGCTCCCGGACAGGAGGGAACACTGAAGCTTTCTTT.

The CDR3 here is CSVEDRGLVGANVLTF. The CDR3 DNA follows: TGCAGCGTTGAAGATCGGGGTTTAGTTGGGGCCAACGTCCTGACTTTC. The J gene is TRBJ2-6, the V gene TRBV29-1; D possibly corresponds to TRBD2 (5 bases). From germline, CDR1 is SQVTM and CDR2 ANQGSEA. The germline V and J ends were trimmed by 0 bases and 3 bases, with 12 bases remaining between them. The CDR3 is made up of 16 amino acids.

This clone has more than one count but fewer than ten. This chain joins TRBV4-1 and TRBJ1-6; D gene uncertain. Between the trimmed V and J ends, which lost 1 base and 9 bases, there was a span of 7 bases. The length of the CDR3 is 13 residues. Germline CDR1 MGHRA, CDR2 YSYEKL. As DNA, the CDR3 is TGCGCCAGCAGCCAAGTCGCAACTTCACCCCTCCACTTT. Amino acid sequence: CASSQVATSPLHF.

This clone was recorded at least ten times. V is TRBV7-2 and J is TRBJ1-6; D uncertain. This CDR3 is built from 15 residues. The V and J ends lost 3 bases and 10 bases respectively, with 16 bases between them. The germline V gene encodes CDR1 SGHTA and CDR2 FQGNSA. For the CDR3, the DNA is TGTGCCAGCAGCTTCGATATGGGGTTTGGATCACCCCTCCACTTT. As protein: CASSFDMGFGSPLHF.

The rearrangement uses TRBV6-5 and TRBJ1-2; D is perhaps TRBD1 (6 bases). Germline lookup yields CDR1 MNHEY and CDR2 SVGAGI. CDR3 size: 13 residues. With 6 bases removed from V and 5 bases from J, the gap between germline ends came to 13 bases. The chain's CDR3 is CASSSQGSYGYTF. Here the CDR3 DNA reads TGTGCCAGCAGCTCGCAGGGGAGTTATGGCTACACCTTC.

J is TRBJ1-2 and V is TRBV25-1, with D unclear. CDR3 size: 13 residues. The germline CDR1 and CDR2 sequences are MGHDK and SYGVNS. V lost 3 bases and J lost 9, with 14 bases in between. CDR3 DNA sequence: TGTGCCAGCAGTGATCTGGGTCTGGGGAGCTACACCTTC. The encoded protein is CASSDLGLGSYTF.

V usage is TRBV21-1 and J usage is TRBJ2-2; no DNA check was done on the table's D call, TRBD2. TRBV21-1 is deemed a pseudogene. There are 17 residues in the CDR3. In nucleotides, the CDR3 is TGTGCCAGCAGCAAAGTGTTAGCGGGGGGGCGATCCGGGGAGCTGTTTTTT. Its translation is CASSKVLAGGRSGELFF.

The V and J genes are TRBV30 and TRBJ1-1; tentatively, D is TRBD1 (6 bases). Trimming cost V 1 base and J 7 bases, with 10 bases left between them. This CDR3 is 12 amino acids long. The V gene's germline CDR1 is GTSNPN and CDR2 SVGIG (reference sequence). CDR3 loop: CAWSGQGSEAFF. The CDR3 DNA follows: TGTGCCTGGAGTGGTCAGGGGAGTGAAGCTTTCTTT. Supplemented by reference TRBV30 and TRBJ1-1, the full variable domain reads SQTIHQWPATLVQPVGSPLSLECTVEGTSNPNLYWYRQAAGRGLQLLFYSVGIGQISSEVPQNLSASRPQDRQFILSSKKLLLSDSGFYLCAWSGQGSEAFFGQGTRLTVV.

The V call is TRBV11-1, the J call TRBJ1-3; D ambiguous. The CDR3 totals 15 residues. Germline loops: CDR1 SGHAT, CDR2 FQDESV (reference sequence). V shed 5 bases and J shed 0 bases, with 11 bases lying between them. Here the CDR3 reads CASSHRRSSGNTIYF. In DNA form, the CDR3 reads TGTGCCAGCAGCCATCGACGGAGCTCTGGAAACACCATATATTTT.

The chain combines TRBV29-1 with TRBJ1-1; D unclear. The CDR3 extends over 10 amino acids. Germline CDR1 SQVTM, CDR2 ANQGSEA. Trimming shortened V by 5 bases and J by 3 bases, and 4 bases separated the two germline ends. The CDR3 DNA reads TGCAGCGTTTGGCACACTGAAGCTTTCTTT. It yields the protein CSVWHTEAFF.

Concerning this clone itself: Just one base apart from a much larger clone, this may be a read error. The chain links TRBV27 to TRBJ2-1, with D unresolved. In germline, CDR1 is MNHEY, CDR2 SMNVEV (reference sequence). This CDR3 is 11 amino acids long. V lost 3 bases, J lost 4 bases, and 1 base lay in between. Written as DNA, the CDR3 is TGTGCCAGCAGTTTGTACAATGAGCAGTTCTTC. This encodes CASSLYNEQFF.

This clone was recorded once. The chain links TRBV15 to TRBJ1-5; D remains unclear. Germline V lookup: CDR1 LNHNV, CDR2 YYDKDF (reference sequence). The V end was cut by 3 bases, the J end by 2 bases, with 11 bases between. This CDR3 region has 15 residues. Here the CDR3 reads CATSSEGWGNQPQHF. The CDR3, as DNA: TGTGCCACCAGCAGTGAGGGATGGGGCAATCAGCCCCAGCATTTT.